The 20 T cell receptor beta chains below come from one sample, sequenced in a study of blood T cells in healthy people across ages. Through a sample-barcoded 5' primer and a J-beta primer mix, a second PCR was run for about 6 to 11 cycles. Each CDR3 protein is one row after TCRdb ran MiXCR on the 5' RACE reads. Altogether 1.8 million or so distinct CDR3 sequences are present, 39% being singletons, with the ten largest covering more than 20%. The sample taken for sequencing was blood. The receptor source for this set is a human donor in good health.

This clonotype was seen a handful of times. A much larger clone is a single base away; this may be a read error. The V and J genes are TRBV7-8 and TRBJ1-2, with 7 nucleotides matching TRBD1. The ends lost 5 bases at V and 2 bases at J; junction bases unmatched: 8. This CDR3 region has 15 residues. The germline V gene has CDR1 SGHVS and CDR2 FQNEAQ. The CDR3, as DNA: TGTGCCAGCAGCGGTCGTGGGACAGAAAACTATGGCTACACCTTC. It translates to CASSGRGTENYGYTF.

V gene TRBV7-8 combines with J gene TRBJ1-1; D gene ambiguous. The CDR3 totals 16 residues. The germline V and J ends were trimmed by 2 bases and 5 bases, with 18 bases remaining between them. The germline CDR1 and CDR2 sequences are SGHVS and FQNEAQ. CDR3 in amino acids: CASSLSSAFGDTEAFF. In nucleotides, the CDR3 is TGTGCCAGCAGCTTAAGTTCGGCTTTCGGTGATACTGAAGCTTTCTTT.

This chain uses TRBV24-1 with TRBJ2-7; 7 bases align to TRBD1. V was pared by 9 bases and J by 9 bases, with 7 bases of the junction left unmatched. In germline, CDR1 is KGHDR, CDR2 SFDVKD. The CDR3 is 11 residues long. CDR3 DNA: TGTGCCACCCAGACCCGGGACAGGCAGTACTTC. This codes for CATQTRDRQYF.

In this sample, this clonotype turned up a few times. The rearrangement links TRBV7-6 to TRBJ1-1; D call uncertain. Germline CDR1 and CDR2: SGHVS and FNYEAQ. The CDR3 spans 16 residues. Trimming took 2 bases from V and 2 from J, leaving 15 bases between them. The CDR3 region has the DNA TGTGCCAGCAGCTTATCTTTCAGGCAGCCCAACACTGAAGCTTTCTTT. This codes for CASSLSFRQPNTEAFF.

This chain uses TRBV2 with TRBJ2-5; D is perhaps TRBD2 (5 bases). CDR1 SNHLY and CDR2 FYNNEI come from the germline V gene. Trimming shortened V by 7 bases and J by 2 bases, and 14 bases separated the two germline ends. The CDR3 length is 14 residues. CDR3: CASTQMGGQETQYF. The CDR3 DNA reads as TGTGCCAGCACTCAGATGGGCGGGCAAGAGACCCAGTACTTC. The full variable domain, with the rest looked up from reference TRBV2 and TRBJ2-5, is EPEVTQTPSHQVTQMGQEVILRCVPISNHLYFYWYRQILGQKVEFLVSFYNNEISEKSEIFDDQFSVERPDGSNFTLKIRSTKLEDSAMYFCASTQMGGQETQYFGPGTRLLVL.

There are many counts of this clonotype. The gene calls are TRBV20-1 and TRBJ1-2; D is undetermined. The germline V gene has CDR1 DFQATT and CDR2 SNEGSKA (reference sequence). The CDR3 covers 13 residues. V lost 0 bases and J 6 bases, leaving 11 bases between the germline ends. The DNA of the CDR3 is TGCAGTGCTAGAGATCAATGGGCGGATGGCTACACCTTC. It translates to CSARDQWADGYTF.

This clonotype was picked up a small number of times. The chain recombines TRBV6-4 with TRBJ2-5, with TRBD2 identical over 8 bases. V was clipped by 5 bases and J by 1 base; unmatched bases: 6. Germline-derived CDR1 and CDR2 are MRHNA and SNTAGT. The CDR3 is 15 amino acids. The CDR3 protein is CASSPTGTSQETQYF. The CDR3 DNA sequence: TGTGCCAGCAGTCCCACCGGGACTAGCCAAGAGACCCAGTACTTC.

The CDR3 DNA is TGTGCCAGCAGCCCTAGCCTGGGGAGGGAGACCCAGTACTTC. Its protein is CASSPSLGRETQYF. The chain employs TRBV13 and TRBJ2-5, with D possibly matching TRBD2 (6 bases). V dropped 5 bases and J dropped 5 bases, with 15 bases sitting between them. The CDR3 is made up of 14 amino acids. Germline CDR1 is PRHDT and CDR2 is FYEKMQ (reference sequence).

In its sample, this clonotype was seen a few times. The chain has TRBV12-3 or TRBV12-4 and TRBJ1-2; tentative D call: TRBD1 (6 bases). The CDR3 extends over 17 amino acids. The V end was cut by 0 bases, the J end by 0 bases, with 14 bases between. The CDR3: CASSLAYTGFTNYGYTF. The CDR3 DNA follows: TGTGCCAGCAGTTTAGCCTATACAGGGTTTACTAACTATGGCTACACCTTC.

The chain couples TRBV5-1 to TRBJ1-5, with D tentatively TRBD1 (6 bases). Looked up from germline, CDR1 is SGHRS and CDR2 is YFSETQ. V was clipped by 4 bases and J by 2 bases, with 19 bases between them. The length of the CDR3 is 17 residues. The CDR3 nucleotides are TGCGCCAGCAGCCGAGGGACTGGGGGCGACGGCAATCAGCCCCAGCATTTT. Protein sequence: CASSRGTGGDGNQPQHF.

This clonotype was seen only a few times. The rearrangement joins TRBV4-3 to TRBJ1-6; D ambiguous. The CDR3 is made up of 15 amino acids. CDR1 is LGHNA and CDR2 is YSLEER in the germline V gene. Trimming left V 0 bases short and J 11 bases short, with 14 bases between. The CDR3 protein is CASSQDSVWSAPLHF. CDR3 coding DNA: TGCGCCAGCAGCCAAGATTCAGTTTGGTCGGCACCCCTCCACTTT.

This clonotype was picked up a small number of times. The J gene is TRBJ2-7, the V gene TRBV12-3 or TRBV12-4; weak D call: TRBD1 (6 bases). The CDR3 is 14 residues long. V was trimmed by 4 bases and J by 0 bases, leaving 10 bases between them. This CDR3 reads CASSWDKSSYEQYF. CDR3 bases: TGTGCCAGCAGTTGGGACAAAAGCTCCTACGAGCAGTACTTC.

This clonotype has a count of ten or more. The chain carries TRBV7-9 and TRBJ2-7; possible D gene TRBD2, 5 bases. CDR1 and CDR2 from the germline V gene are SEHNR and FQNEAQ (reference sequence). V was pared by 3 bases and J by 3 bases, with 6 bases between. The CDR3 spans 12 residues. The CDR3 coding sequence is TGTGCCAGCAGCTTCGGGGACTACGAGCAGTACTTC. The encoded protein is CASSFGDYEQYF.

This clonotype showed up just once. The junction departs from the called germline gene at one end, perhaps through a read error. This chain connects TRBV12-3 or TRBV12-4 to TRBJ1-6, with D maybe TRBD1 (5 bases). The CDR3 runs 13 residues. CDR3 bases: TGTGCCAACAGTTTCGGGGGTAGTTCACCCCTCCACTTT. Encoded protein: CANSFGGSSPLHF.

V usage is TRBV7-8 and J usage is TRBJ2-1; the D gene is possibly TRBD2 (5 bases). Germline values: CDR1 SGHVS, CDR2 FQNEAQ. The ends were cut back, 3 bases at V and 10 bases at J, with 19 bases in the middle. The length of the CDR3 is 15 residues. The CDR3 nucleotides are TGTGCCAGCAGCTTGGGTCGGTCGGGCGGGTTGGAGCAGTTCTTC. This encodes CASSLGRSGGLEQFF.

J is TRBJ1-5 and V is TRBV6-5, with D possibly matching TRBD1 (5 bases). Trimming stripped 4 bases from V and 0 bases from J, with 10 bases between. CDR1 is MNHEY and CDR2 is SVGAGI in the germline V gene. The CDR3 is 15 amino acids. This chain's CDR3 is CASSWGIPSNQPQHF. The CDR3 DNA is TGTGCCAGCAGTTGGGGGATCCCTAGCAATCAGCCCCAGCATTTT.

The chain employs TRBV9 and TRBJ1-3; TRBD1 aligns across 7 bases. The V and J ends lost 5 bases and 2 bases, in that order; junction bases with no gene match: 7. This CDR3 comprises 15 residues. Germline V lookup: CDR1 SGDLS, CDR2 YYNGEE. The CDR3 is CASSSPRGPGNTIYF. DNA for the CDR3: TGTGCCAGCAGTAGTCCAAGGGGGCCTGGAAACACCATATATTTT. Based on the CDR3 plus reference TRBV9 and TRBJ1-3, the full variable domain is DSGVTQTPKHLITATGQRVTLRCSPRSGDLSVYWYQQSLDQGLQFLIQYYNGEERAKGNILERFSAQQFPDLHSELNLSSLELGDSALYFCASSSPRGPGNTIYFGEGSWLTVV.

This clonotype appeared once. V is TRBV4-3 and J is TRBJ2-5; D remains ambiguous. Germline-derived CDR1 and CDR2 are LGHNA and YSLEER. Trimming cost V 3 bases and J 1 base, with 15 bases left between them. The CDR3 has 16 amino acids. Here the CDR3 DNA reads TGCGCCAGCAGCCAGGAAGTAAGCCAGGCCCAAGAGACCCAGTACTTC. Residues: CASSQEVSQAQETQYF.

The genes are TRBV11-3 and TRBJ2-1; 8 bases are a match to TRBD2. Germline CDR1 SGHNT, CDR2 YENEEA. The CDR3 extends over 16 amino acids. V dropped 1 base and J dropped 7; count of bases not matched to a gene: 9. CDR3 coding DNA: TGTGCCAGCAGCTTAGCCGGGGGGGCCGTGGAAAATGAGCAGTTCTTC. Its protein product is CASSLAGGAVENEQFF.

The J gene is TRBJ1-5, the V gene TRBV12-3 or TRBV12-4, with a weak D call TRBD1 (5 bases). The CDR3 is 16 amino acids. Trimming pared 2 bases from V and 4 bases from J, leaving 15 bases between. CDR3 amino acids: CASSLRVGAANQPQHF. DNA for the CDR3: TGTGCCAGCAGTTTAAGGGTAGGGGCAGCAAATCAGCCCCAGCATTTT.